What follows describes a single TCR beta chain. The CDR3 length is 13 residues. Unmatched junction bases numbered 11, after V lost 11 bases and J lost 9 bases. The data were taken from a study of blood T cell repertoires in COVID-19. Study summary: The samples span acute and convalescent COVID-19 from the United States, Italy and Spain.

Per the study methods: Counts of nucleated cells, estimated from reference gene primer amplification, were obtained. Assay used: immunoSEQ multiplex PCR; TCRdb lists only in-frame clones, some missing. V, J and clone size reflect that table, while D and trimming were determined from the DNA. The sample contains approximately 280,000 clones, approximately 88% of which appear only once. The chain joins TRBV12-3 or TRBV12-4 to TRBJ1-3, with 9 nucleotides matching TRBD1. The TCR was taken from a man in his forties or fifties with acute or convalescent COVID-19. The sequenced sample consisted of peripheral blood. The CDR3 region has the DNA TGTGCCTGCCGGGACAGGGTGCTGAGCACCATATATTTT. It encodes CACRDRVLSTIYF.